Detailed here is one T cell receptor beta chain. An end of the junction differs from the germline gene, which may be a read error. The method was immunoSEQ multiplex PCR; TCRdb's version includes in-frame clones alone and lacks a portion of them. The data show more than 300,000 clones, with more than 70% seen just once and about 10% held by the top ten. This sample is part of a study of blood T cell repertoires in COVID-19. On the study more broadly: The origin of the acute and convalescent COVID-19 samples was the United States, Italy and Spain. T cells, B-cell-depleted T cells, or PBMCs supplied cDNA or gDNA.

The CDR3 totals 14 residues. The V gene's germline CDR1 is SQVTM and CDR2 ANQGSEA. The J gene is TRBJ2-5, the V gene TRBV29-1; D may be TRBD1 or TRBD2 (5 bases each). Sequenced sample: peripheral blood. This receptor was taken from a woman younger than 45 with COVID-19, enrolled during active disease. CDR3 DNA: TGCAGCGGGGGCCTGGGAGATAACCAAGGGACCCAGTACTTC. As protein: CSGGLGDNQGTQYF.